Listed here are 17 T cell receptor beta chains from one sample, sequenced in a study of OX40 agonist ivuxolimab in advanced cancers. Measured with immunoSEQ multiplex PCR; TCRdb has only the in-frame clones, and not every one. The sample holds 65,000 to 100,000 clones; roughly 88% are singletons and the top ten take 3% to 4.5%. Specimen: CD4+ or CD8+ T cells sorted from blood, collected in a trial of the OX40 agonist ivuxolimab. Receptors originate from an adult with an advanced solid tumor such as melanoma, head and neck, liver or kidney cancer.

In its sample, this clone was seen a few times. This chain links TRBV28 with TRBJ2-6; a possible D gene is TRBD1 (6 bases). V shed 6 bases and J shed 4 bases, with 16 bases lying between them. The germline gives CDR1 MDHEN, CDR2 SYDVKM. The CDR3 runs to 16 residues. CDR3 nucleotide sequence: TGTGCCAGCAGGCGGACAGCCAGAGGGGGGGCCAACGTCCTGACTTTC. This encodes CASRRTARGGANVLTF.

The CDR3 sequence is CAISEPGLADYNEQFF. CDR3 sequence (DNA): TGTGCCATCAGTGAGCCGGGACTAGCAGATTACAATGAGCAGTTCTTC. The chain uses TRBV10-3 and TRBJ2-1; 9 nucleotides match TRBD2. CDR1 and CDR2 (germline): ENHRY, SYGVKD. This CDR3 comprises 16 residues. V shed 2 bases and J 4 bases; nucleotides not matched to a gene: 6.

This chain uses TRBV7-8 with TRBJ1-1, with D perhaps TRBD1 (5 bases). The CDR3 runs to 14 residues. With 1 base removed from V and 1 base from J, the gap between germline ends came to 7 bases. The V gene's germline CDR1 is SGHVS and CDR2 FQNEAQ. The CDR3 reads CASSLVGENTEAFF. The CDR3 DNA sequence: TGTGCCAGCAGCTTAGTGGGGGAGAACACTGAAGCTTTCTTT.

The CDR3 region has the DNA TGTGCCAGCAGCGTGGGGGGCGTGGACACCGGGGAGCTGTTTTTT. This gives the protein CASSVGGVDTGELFF. The chain carries TRBV9 and TRBJ2-2, with D possibly being TRBD1 or TRBD2 (6 bases each). The germline V and J ends were trimmed by 2 bases and 3 bases, with 11 bases remaining between them. Germline V gives CDR1 SGDLS, CDR2 YYNGEE. This CDR3 is 15 amino acids long.

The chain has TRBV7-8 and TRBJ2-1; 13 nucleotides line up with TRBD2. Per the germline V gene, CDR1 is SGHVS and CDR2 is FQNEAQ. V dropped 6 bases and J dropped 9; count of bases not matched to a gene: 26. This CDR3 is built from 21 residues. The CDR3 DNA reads TGTGCCAGCAGTCCTGGAACCGAAGGACTAGCGGGAGACTCGGCGGTCGGTGAGCAGTTCTTC. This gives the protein CASSPGTEGLAGDSAVGEQFF.

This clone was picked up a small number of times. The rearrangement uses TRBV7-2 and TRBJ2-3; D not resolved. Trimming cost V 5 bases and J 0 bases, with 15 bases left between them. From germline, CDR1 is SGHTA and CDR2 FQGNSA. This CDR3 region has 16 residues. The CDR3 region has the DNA TGTGCCAGCAGCGACCGGCGGCCCGCGAGCACAGATACGCAGTATTTT. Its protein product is CASSDRRPASTDTQYF.

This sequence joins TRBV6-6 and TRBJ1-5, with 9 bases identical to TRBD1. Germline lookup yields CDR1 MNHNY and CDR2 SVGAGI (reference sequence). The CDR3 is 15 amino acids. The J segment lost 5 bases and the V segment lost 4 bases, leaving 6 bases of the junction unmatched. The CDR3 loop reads CASSFQQGADQPQHF. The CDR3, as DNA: TGTGCCAGCAGTTTCCAACAGGGGGCGGATCAGCCCCAGCATTTT.

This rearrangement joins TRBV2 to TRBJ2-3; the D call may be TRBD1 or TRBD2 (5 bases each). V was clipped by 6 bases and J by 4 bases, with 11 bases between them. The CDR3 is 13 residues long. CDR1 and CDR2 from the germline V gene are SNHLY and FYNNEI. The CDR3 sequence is CASRRDLADTQYF. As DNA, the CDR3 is TGTGCCAGCAGAAGGGACCTTGCAGATACGCAGTATTTT. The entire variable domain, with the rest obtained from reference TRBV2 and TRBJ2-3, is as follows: EPEVTQTPSHQVTQMGQEVILRCVPISNHLYFYWYRQILGQKVEFLVSFYNNEISEKSEIFDDQFSVERPDGSNFTLKIRSTKLEDSAMYFCASRRDLADTQYFGPGTRLTVL.

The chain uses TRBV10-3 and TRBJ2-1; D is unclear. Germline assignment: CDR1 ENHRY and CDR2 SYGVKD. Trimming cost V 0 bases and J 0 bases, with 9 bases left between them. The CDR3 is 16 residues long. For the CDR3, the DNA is TGTGCCATCAGTGAGTCGTTGTTGAGCTCCTACAATGAGCAGTTCTTC. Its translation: CAISESLLSSYNEQFF.

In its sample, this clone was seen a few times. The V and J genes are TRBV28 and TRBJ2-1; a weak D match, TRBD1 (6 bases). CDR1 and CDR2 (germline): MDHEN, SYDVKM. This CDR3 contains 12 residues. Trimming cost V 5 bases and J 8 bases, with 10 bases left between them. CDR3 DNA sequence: TGTGCCAGCAGTCCCAGGGGACATGAGCAGTTCTTC. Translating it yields CASSPRGHEQFF.

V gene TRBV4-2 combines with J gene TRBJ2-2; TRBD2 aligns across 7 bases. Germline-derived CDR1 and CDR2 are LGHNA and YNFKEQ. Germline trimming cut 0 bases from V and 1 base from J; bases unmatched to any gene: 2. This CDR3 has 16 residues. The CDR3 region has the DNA TGTGCCAGCAGCCAAGAGGTAGCGGGGAACACCGGGGAGCTGTTTTTT. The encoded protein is CASSQEVAGNTGELFF.

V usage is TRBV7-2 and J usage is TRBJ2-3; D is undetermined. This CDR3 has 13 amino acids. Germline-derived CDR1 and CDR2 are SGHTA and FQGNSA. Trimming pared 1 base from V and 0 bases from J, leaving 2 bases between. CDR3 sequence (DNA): TGTGCCAGCAGCTTAGTGAGCACAGATACGCAGTATTTT. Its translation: CASSLVSTDTQYF.

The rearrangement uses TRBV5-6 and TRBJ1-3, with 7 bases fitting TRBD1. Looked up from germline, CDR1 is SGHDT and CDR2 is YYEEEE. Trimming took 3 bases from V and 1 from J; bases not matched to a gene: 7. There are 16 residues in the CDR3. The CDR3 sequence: CASSSLGQTSGNTIYF. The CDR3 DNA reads TGTGCCAGCAGCTCATTGGGACAGACATCTGGAAACACCATATATTTT.

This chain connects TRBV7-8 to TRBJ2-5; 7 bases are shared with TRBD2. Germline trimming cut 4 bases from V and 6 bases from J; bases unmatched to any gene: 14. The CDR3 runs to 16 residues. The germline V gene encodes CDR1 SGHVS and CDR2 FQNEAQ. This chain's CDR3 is CASSSSRLAGSKTQYF. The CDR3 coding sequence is TGTGCCAGCAGCTCCTCCCGACTAGCAGGAAGCAAGACCCAGTACTTC.

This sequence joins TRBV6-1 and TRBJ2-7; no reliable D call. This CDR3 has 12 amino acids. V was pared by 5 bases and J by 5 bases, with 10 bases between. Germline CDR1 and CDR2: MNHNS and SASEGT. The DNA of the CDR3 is TGTGCCAGCAGTTGGATTGGGGACGAGCAGTACTTC. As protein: CASSWIGDEQYF.

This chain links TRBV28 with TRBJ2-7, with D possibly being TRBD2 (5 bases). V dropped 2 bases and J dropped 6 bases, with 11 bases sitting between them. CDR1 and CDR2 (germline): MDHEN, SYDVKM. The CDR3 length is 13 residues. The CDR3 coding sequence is TGTGCCAGCAGTTTAGATACGGGGTCCGAGCAGTACTTC. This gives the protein CASSLDTGSEQYF.

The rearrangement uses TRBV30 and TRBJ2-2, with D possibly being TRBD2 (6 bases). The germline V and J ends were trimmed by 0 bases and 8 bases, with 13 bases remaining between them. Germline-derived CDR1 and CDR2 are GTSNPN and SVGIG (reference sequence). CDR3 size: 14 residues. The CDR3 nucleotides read TGTGCCTGGAGTGTACGCGGGGTAGGAGGGGAGCTGTTTTTT. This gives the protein CAWSVRGVGGELFF. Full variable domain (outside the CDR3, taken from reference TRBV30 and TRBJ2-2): SQTIHQWPATLVQPVGSPLSLECTVEGTSNPNLYWYRQAAGRGLQLLFYSVGIGQISSEVPQNLSASRPQDRQFILSSKKLLLSDSGFYLCAWSVRGVGGELFFGEGSRLTVL.